A selection of T cell receptor beta chains follows, all from one sample in a study of blood T cell repertoires in COVID-19. Measured with immunoSEQ multiplex PCR; TCRdb has only the in-frame clones, and not every one. The sample yields around 160,000 clones, about 81% seen once. The sequencing input was peripheral blood. The receptors stem from a human donor in a cohort sampled during active COVID-19. Both conserved end residues are part of each CDR3. Fields, in order: V gene, J gene, CDR3 protein.

TRBV5-6	TRBJ1-2	CASSRDSDYGYTF
TRBV30	TRBJ1-3	CAWSRRDSGGRPGNTIYF
TRBV4-3	TRBJ2-7	CASSQDSRGMNTYEQYF
TRBV27	TRBJ1-1	CASSSLGQGITEAFF
TRBV18	TRBJ1-4	CASSPLTATNEKLFF
TRBV7-9	TRBJ2-3	CASTPGQGGPDTQYF
TRBV7-8	TRBJ1-5	CASSRGGGNQPQHF
TRBV5-8	TRBJ2-3	CASSWGGAPDTQYF
TRBV19	TRBJ2-1	CASRTSGSYNEQFF
TRBV10-3	TRBJ1-2	CAISGQGGYTF
TRBV30	TRBJ2-7	CAWTRGREQYF
TRBV19	TRBJ2-2	CASSIPGLITGELFF
TRBV15	TRBJ1-5	CATSRDRTPSGAQHF
TRBV9	TRBJ2-1	CASSVRGSRDNEQFF
TRBV24-1	TRBJ1-2	CATSDRTGKYGYTF
TRBV5-3	TRBJ2-1	CARSSSRVSSPSNEQFF